This TCR beta chain originates from a study of blood T cells in healthy people across ages. Then a second PCR, running roughly 7 to 11 cycles, was carried out with a sample-barcoded 5' primer and a J-beta primer mix. A 12-random-nucleotide template-switch adaptor tagged each cDNA molecule. TCRdb analysed the 5' RACE reads with MiXCR anew, one entry per CDR3 protein. This table has hundreds of thousands of distinct CDR3 sequences, approximately 50% appearing once. There are 16 residues in the CDR3. Germline values: CDR1 MNHEY, CDR2 SVGAGI. The germline V and J ends were trimmed by 0 bases and 3 bases, with 15 bases remaining between them. Whenever a sample was processed, at least 6 million PBMCs were isolated.

Sequencing input: blood. The sequence derives from a man aged 55 to 69 in good health. V usage is TRBV6-5 and J usage is TRBJ2-7; the D gene is possibly TRBD1 (6 bases). CDR3 DNA: TGTGCCAGCAGTTACTCGACGGGGACACCTGACTACGAGCAGTACTTC. It yields the protein CASSYSTGTPDYEQYF.